This entry lists 32 T cell receptor beta chains sequenced from one sample in a study of blood T cell repertoires in COVID-19. Assay: immunoSEQ multiplex PCR; the TCRdb copy retains only in-frame clones and omits some. The repertoire includes 150,000 to 200,000 clones, under 90% of them detected once, and approximately 19% sits in the top ten. The source material was peripheral blood. All receptors come from a woman older than 75 with acute or convalescent COVID-19.

This clone was seen only a few times. The chain employs TRBV19 and TRBJ2-2; 7 bases line up with TRBD1. J gave up 5 bases and V 6 bases, and 12 bases lay outside the gene matches. Germline V gives CDR1 LNHDA, CDR2 SQIVND (reference sequence). This CDR3 region has 16 residues. The CDR3 region is CASRGDRDRNTGELFF. DNA for the CDR3: TGTGCCAGTAGAGGGGACCGGGACAGAAATACCGGGGAGCTGTTTTTT.

The chain joins TRBV19 to TRBJ2-1; D unclear. This CDR3 is 15 amino acids long. The germline CDR1 and CDR2 sequences are LNHDA and SQIVND (reference sequence). V was trimmed by 4 bases and J by 2 bases, leaving 12 bases between them. The CDR3 DNA reads as TGTGCCAGTAGTACGCGACGGGTACCCTACAATGAGCAGTTCTTC. Amino acid sequence: CASSTRRVPYNEQFF. Full variable domain (missing parts from reference TRBV19 and TRBJ2-1): DGGITQSPKYLFRKEGQNVTLSCEQNLNHDAMYWYRQDPGQGLRLIYYSQIVNDFQKGDIAEGYSVSREKKESFPLTVTSAQKNPTAFYLCASSTRRVPYNEQFFGPGTRLTVL.

The genes are TRBV5-8 and TRBJ2-3; 8 bases map to TRBD2. With V trimmed by 2 bases and J by 2 bases, 4 bases remained unmatched. CDR1 and CDR2 from the germline V gene are SGHTS and YDEGEE. The length of the CDR3 is 15 residues. CDR3 sequence: CASSLGGRYTDTQYF. For the CDR3, the DNA is TGTGCCAGCAGCTTAGGCGGGAGGTACACAGATACGCAGTATTTT.

V is TRBV3-1 (or the pseudogene TRBV3-2) and J is TRBJ2-2; D is possibly TRBD1 (6 bases). Trimming removed 0 bases from V and 4 bases from J, with 12 bases in between. The CDR3 length is 16 residues. Germline CDR1 and CDR2: LGHDT and YNNKEL (reference sequence). The DNA of the CDR3 is TGTGCCAGCAGCCAAGAGGGCAGGGGAATCACCGGGGAGCTGTTTTTT. Translated: CASSQEGRGITGELFF.

The V gene is TRBV24-1, the J gene TRBJ2-5, with a possible D match to TRBD1 (6 bases). This CDR3 contains 16 residues. Germline values: CDR1 KGHDR, CDR2 SFDVKD. Trimming removed 3 bases from V and 2 bases from J, with 15 bases in between. In nucleotides, the CDR3 is TGTGCCACCAGTGATGCAAGGGGAACAGGGCAAGAGACCCAGTACTTC. Amino acid sequence: CATSDARGTGQETQYF.

The chain carries TRBV5-5 and TRBJ2-7; tentatively, D is TRBD2 (6 bases). Trimming took off 4 bases at V and 2 bases at J, with 16 bases between the two ends. The CDR3 totals 15 residues. The germline V gene has CDR1 SGHKS and CDR2 YYEKEE (reference sequence). CDR3 nucleotide sequence: TGTGCCAGCAGCCCCACAGGCAGGACTACCTACGAGCAGTACTTC. It encodes CASSPTGRTTYEQYF.

This chain links TRBV28 with TRBJ2-7; a weak D match, TRBD2 (5 bases). The V gene lost 3 bases and the J gene lost 4 bases, with 16 bases spanning the gap. The CDR3 has 15 amino acids. Germline loops: CDR1 MDHEN, CDR2 SYDVKM. This CDR3 is CASSFPYGIWYEQYF. The CDR3 DNA is TGTGCCAGCAGTTTTCCCTACGGGATCTGGTACGAGCAGTACTTC. Drawing the rest from reference TRBV28 and TRBJ2-7, the complete variable domain is DVKVTQSSRYLVKRTGEKVFLECVQDMDHENMFWYRQDPGLGLRLIYFSYDVKMKEKGDIPEGYSVSREKKERFSLILESASTNQTSMYLCASSFPYGIWYEQYFGPGTRLTVT.

In its sample, this clone was seen a few times. The V gene is TRBV3-1 (or the pseudogene TRBV3-2), the J gene TRBJ1-4; D is uncertain. V was clipped by 2 bases and J by 7 bases, with 14 bases between them. There are 15 residues in the CDR3. Germline lookup yields CDR1 LGHDT and CDR2 YNNKEL (reference sequence). CDR3 residues: CASSQLSWRIEKLFF. CDR3 DNA: TGTGCCAGCAGCCAATTGAGTTGGAGGATTGAAAAACTGTTTTTT.

This chain joins TRBV20-1 and TRBJ2-7, with TRBD2 matching 7 bases. The CDR3 covers 16 residues. V was pared by 3 bases and J by 3 bases, with 14 bases of the junction left unmatched. Germline loops: CDR1 DFQATT, CDR2 SNEGSKA (reference sequence). In nucleotides, the CDR3 is TGCAGTGCTAGTAGGTGGACTAGTCGAAATCTCTACGAGCAGTACTTC. Amino acid sequence: CSASRWTSRNLYEQYF.

This chain links TRBV2 with TRBJ1-1; 7 bases match TRBD1. CDR1 is SNHLY, CDR2 FYNNEI, per germline. The CDR3 is 15 residues long. The V segment lost 2 bases and the J segment 4 bases; nucleotides outside the gene matches: 7. The CDR3: CASSEHGAGGTEAFF. The CDR3 DNA reads TGTGCCAGCAGTGAACATGGAGCAGGGGGCACTGAAGCTTTCTTT.

The CDR3 loop is CASSPLDRAHNTIYF. The CDR3 coding sequence is TGTGCCAGCAGCCCCTTAGACAGGGCCCACAACACCATATATTTT. The chain couples TRBV9 to TRBJ1-3, with 7 nucleotides matching TRBD1. V was pared by 4 bases and J by 7 bases, with 11 bases of the junction left unmatched. Germline V lookup: CDR1 SGDLS, CDR2 YYNGEE. CDR3 length equals 15 residues. Full variable domain (rest looked up from reference TRBV9 and TRBJ1-3): DSGVTQTPKHLITATGQRVTLRCSPRSGDLSVYWYQQSLDQGLQFLIQYYNGEERAKGNILERFSAQQFPDLHSELNLSSLELGDSALYFCASSPLDRAHNTIYFGEGSWLTVV.

This chain uses TRBV29-1 with TRBJ1-2; 10 nucleotides agree with TRBD1. The CDR3 has 13 residues. The trim removed 6 bases at V and 3 bases at J, leaving 4 bases unmatched. Germline V gene data show CDR1 as SQVTM and CDR2 as ANQGSEA. The CDR3 region is CSVVGQGDYGYTF. The CDR3 DNA reads TGCAGCGTCGTCGGACAGGGGGACTATGGCTACACCTTC.

In its sample, this clone was seen many times. CDR3 DNA: TGTGCCAGCAGTGGCTGGGACAGGGGGGGAATTGTGGACACTGAAGCTTTCTTT. It specifies CASSGWDRGGIVDTEAFF. The V gene is TRBV2, the J gene TRBJ1-1; 11 nucleotides agree with TRBD1. Trimming at V came to 4 bases and at J to 3 bases, leaving 13 bases not matched to a gene. This CDR3 contains 18 residues. Germline V CDR1 and CDR2: SNHLY, FYNNEI.

V and J are TRBV27 and TRBJ2-5; 7 bases match TRBD2. V lost 0 bases, J lost 5 bases, and 6 bases stayed unmatched. The CDR3 runs 15 residues. CDR1 and CDR2 from the germline V gene are MNHEY and SMNVEV (reference sequence). This chain's CDR3 is CASSLSGWGGETQYF. CDR3 sequence (DNA): TGTGCCAGCAGTTTATCCGGATGGGGAGGGGAGACCCAGTACTTC.

This clone was found once. The chain employs TRBV4-1 and TRBJ1-2; D is perhaps TRBD1 (5 bases). This CDR3 region has 15 residues. Germline V lookup: CDR1 MGHRA, CDR2 YSYEKL. Trimming removed 4 bases from V and 6 bases from J, with 18 bases in between. CDR3 nucleotide sequence: TGCGCCAGCAGCCTCCGGGGGGTCGGGACGGATGGCTACACCTTC. It specifies CASSLRGVGTDGYTF.

This clone was observed a few times. The chain uses TRBV2 and TRBJ1-1; D is uncertain. V was pared by 1 base and J by 7 bases, with 13 bases between. The length of the CDR3 is 14 residues. Germline V gene lookup returns CDR1 SNHLY and CDR2 FYNNEI. CDR3 sequence: CASSEVQTGGEAFF. In DNA, the CDR3 is TGTGCCAGCAGTGAAGTGCAGACGGGAGGTGAAGCTTTCTTT.

This clone was recorded once. The V gene is TRBV5-1, the J gene TRBJ2-7; weak D call: TRBD1 (6 bases). The CDR3 totals 14 residues. The germline V and J ends were trimmed by 0 bases and 5 bases, with 12 bases remaining between them. Germline-derived CDR1 and CDR2 are SGHRS and YFSETQ. Here the CDR3 DNA reads TGCGCCAGCAGCTTGGGACAGGATTTCCACGAGCAGTACTTC. Translation: CASSLGQDFHEQYF.

The chain couples TRBV10-1 to TRBJ1-2; D is undetermined. Trimming stripped 4 bases from V and 4 bases from J, with 10 bases between. CDR3 size: 13 residues. Germline loops: CDR1 WNHNN, CDR2 SYGVQD (reference sequence). The CDR3 bases are TGCGCCAGCAGTGTGGCGGGAAGCTATGGCTACACCTTC. Its translation: CASSVAGSYGYTF.

The chain is built from TRBV10-3 and TRBJ2-5; a weak D match, TRBD2 (6 bases). The V end was cut by 4 bases, the J end by 4 bases, with 10 bases between. CDR3 length: 13 amino acids. Germline lookup yields CDR1 ENHRY and CDR2 SYGVKD. The CDR3 sequence: CAISGRRGETQYF. CDR3 bases: TGTGCCATCAGTGGTAGGAGGGGAGAGACCCAGTACTTC.

This rearrangement joins TRBV6-5 to TRBJ2-2; 11 nucleotides align to TRBD1. The CDR3 consists of 16 residues. Trimming took 2 bases from V and 7 from J; bases not matched to a gene: 6. From germline, CDR1 is MNHEY and CDR2 SVGAGI. The CDR3 sequence: CASSYMGQGVRGELFF. DNA of the CDR3: TGTGCCAGCAGTTACATGGGACAGGGGGTTCGCGGGGAGCTGTTTTTT.

The rearrangement joins TRBV4-3 to TRBJ1-6; a possible D gene is TRBD1 (6 bases). The CDR3 is 17 amino acids. V dropped 0 bases and J dropped 4 bases, with 13 bases sitting between them. Germline-derived CDR1 and CDR2 are LGHNA and YSLEER. DNA of the CDR3: TGCGCCAGCAGCCAAGATTGGGCCAGGGGATATAATTCACCCCTCCACTTT. It specifies CASSQDWARGYNSPLHF.

This clone was observed once. The V and J genes are TRBV19 and TRBJ1-2, with 10 bases fitting TRBD1. The CDR3 is 14 residues long. The junction had 3 bases not matched to a gene; V was cut back by 5 bases and J by 3 bases. Germline V gene lookup returns CDR1 LNHDA and CDR2 SQIVND (reference sequence). The CDR3 is CASSQGQGDYGYTF. For the CDR3, the DNA is TGTGCCAGTAGTCAAGGACAGGGGGACTATGGCTACACCTTC. Full variable domain (remainder filled in from reference TRBV19 and TRBJ1-2): DGGITQSPKYLFRKEGQNVTLSCEQNLNHDAMYWYRQDPGQGLRLIYYSQIVNDFQKGDIAEGYSVSREKKESFPLTVTSAQKNPTAFYLCASSQGQGDYGYTFGSGTRLTVV.

The gene calls are TRBV4-2 and TRBJ2-4, with D possibly being TRBD1 (7 bases). The CDR3 extends over 18 amino acids. CDR1 LGHNA and CDR2 YNFKEQ come from the germline V gene. The V end lost 1 base, the J end lost 5 bases, and 21 bases lay between the germline ends. The CDR3 region is CASSQGSPGGGTQNIQYF. For the CDR3, the DNA is TGTGCCAGCAGCCAAGGGAGTCCTGGAGGGGGCACCCAAAACATTCAGTACTTC.

As DNA, the CDR3 is TGTGCCAGCAGCTTTCAGGGGACCTATAATTCACCCCTCCACTTT. Translated, it gives CASSFQGTYNSPLHF. The J gene is TRBJ1-6, the V gene TRBV7-9, with D perhaps matching TRBD1 (6 bases). This CDR3 contains 15 residues. Germline V lookup: CDR1 SEHNR, CDR2 FQNEAQ (reference sequence). With 3 bases removed from V and 2 bases from J, the gap between germline ends came to 8 bases.

This chain connects TRBV6-5 to TRBJ2-7; 7 nucleotides match TRBD1. CDR3 length: 15 residues. Germline V gives CDR1 MNHEY, CDR2 SVGAGI. J gave up 2 bases and V 4 bases, and 8 bases lay outside the gene matches. The CDR3 region has the DNA TGTGCCAGCAGTTCGAAGGACAGGTCAACCTACGAGCAGTACTTC. It specifies CASSSKDRSTYEQYF.

This clone was found a few times. This chain links TRBV5-8 with TRBJ1-5; D remains unclear. The germline V gene has CDR1 SGHTS and CDR2 YDEGEE. CDR3 length: 12 residues. V lost 3 bases to trimming and J lost 2 bases, with 3 bases between them. CDR3 protein: CASSSGNQPQHF. CDR3 bases: TGTGCCAGCAGCTCGGGCAATCAGCCCCAGCATTTT.

The DNA of the CDR3 is TGTGCCAGTAGTCTCGATGGCCCCAATTCACCCCTCCACTTT. Amino acids: CASSLDGPNSPLHF. The chain employs TRBV19 and TRBJ1-6, with D unclear. V dropped 5 bases and J dropped 7 bases, with 12 bases sitting between them. Germline-derived CDR1 and CDR2 are LNHDA and SQIVND (reference sequence). CDR3 length: 14 amino acids.

The chain couples TRBV4-1 to TRBJ2-2; 9 nucleotides align to TRBD2. The junction had 4 bases not matched to a gene; V was cut back by 1 base and J by 4 bases. CDR1 and CDR2 from the germline V gene are MGHRA and YSYEKL. CDR3 length: 16 residues. CDR3 amino acids: CASSQGSSGITGELFF. The CDR3 region has the DNA TGCGCCAGCAGCCAAGGATCTAGCGGGATCACCGGGGAGCTGTTTTTT.

The gene calls are TRBV5-8 and TRBJ2-5; TRBD2 matches 8 bases. The germline gives CDR1 SGHTS, CDR2 YDEGEE. V lost 0 bases, J lost 0 bases, and 4 bases stayed unmatched. The CDR3 is 16 residues long. The CDR3 protein is CASSLAGGLYQETQYF. The CDR3, as DNA: TGTGCCAGCAGCTTGGCGGGAGGGTTGTACCAAGAGACCCAGTACTTC. The full variable domain, completed using reference TRBV5-8 and TRBJ2-5, is EAGVTQSPTHLIKTRGQQATLRCSPISGHTSVYWYQQALGLGLQFLLWYDEGEERNRGNFPPRFSGRQFPNYSSELNVNALELEDSALYLCASSLAGGLYQETQYFGPGTRLLVL.

This chain uses TRBV5-1 with TRBJ1-3; D might be TRBD1 (6 bases). Germline CDR1 reads SGHRS; CDR2 reads YFSETQ. The V gene lost 1 base and the J gene lost 4 bases, with 9 bases spanning the gap. The CDR3 is made up of 14 amino acids. The CDR3 is CASSLPDSGNTIYF. CDR3 in DNA: TGCGCCAGCAGCTTGCCGGACAGCGGAAACACCATATATTTT.

The chain is built from TRBV3-1 (or the pseudogene TRBV3-2) and TRBJ2-1; 9 bases line up with TRBD2. Germline values: CDR1 LGHDT, CDR2 YNNKEL (reference sequence). This CDR3 contains 17 residues. V lost 4 bases and J lost 6; bases outside the gene matches: 13. CDR3 protein: CASSPRTSGLASNEQFF. The DNA of the CDR3 is TGTGCCAGCAGCCCGAGAACCTCGGGACTAGCAAGCAATGAGCAGTTCTTC.

The chain has TRBV18 and TRBJ1-6; 8 nucleotides line up with TRBD1. The trim removed 5 bases at V and 7 bases at J, leaving 7 bases unmatched. This CDR3 has 15 amino acids. Germline lookup yields CDR1 KGHSH and CDR2 LQKENI. CDR3 region: CASSGSTGANSPLHF. DNA of the CDR3: TGTGCCAGCTCAGGCTCGACAGGGGCGAATTCACCCCTCCACTTT.